This TCR beta chain was identified during a study of shared clonotypes between healthy human individuals. Study-level information: The study drew on two women and a few men aged 18 to 49 as donors.

Sequencing used immunoSEQ multiplex PCR; TCRdb keeps in-frame clones, though not all of them. The sample lists some 600,000 clones, approximately 96% occurring once. Per the germline V gene, CDR1 is WSHSY and CDR2 is SAAADI. CDR3 length: 13 amino acids. The V end was cut by 3 bases, the J end by 2 bases, with 4 bases between. Positive CCR7 selection of CD45RO-negative cells yielded the naive CD8 cells, and terminally differentiated effector memory CD45RA+ cells were excluded. The chain joins TRBV10-2 to TRBJ2-2, with unresolved D. Sequences were obtained from naive CD8+ T cells sorted from blood. The clonotype was recovered from a woman younger than 45 in good health. The CDR3 protein is CASSDGNTGELFF. Here the CDR3 DNA reads TGCGCCAGCAGTGACGGAAACACCGGGGAGCTGTTTTTT.